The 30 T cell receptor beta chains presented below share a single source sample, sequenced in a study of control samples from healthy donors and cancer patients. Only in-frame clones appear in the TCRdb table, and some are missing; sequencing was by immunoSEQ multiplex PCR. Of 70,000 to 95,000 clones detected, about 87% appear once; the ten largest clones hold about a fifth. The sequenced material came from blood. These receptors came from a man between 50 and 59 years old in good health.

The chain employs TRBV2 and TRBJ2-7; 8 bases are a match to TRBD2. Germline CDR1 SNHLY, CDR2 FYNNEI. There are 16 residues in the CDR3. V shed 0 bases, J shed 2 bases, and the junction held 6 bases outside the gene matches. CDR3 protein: CASSEAVAGPTYEQYF. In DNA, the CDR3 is TGTGCCAGCAGTGAAGCGGTAGCGGGGCCCACCTACGAGCAGTACTTC.

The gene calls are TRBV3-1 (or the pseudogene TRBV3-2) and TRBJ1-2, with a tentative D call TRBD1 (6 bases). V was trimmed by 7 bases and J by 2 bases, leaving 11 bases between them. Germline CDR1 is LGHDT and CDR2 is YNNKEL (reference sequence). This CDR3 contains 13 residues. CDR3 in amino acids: CASTITGNYGYTF. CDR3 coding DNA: TGTGCCAGCACCATTACAGGGAACTATGGCTACACCTTC.

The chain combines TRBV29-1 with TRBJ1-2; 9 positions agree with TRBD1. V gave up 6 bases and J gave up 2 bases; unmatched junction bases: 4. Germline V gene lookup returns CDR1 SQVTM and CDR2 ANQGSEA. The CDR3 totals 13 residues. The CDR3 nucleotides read TGCAGCGTGGACAGGGGTGGGAACTATGGCTACACCTTC. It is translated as CSVDRGGNYGYTF.

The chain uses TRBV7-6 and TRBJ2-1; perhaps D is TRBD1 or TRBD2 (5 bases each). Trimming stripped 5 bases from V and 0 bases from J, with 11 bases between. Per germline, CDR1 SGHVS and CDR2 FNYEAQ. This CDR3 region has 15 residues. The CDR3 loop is CASSPGPSSYNEQFF. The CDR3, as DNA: TGTGCCAGCAGCCCGGGACCGAGCTCCTACAATGAGCAGTTCTTC.

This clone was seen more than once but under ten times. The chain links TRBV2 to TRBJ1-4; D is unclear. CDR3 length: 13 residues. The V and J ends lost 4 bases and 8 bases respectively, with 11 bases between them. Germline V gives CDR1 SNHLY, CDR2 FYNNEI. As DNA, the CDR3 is TGTGCCAGCAGTGCGGAGGGCAGGGAAAAACTGTTTTTT. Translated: CASSAEGREKLFF.

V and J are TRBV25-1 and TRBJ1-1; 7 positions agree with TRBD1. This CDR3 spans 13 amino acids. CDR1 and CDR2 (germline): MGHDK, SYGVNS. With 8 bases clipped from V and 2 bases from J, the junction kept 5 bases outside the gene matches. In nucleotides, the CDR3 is TGTGCCAGCGGCAGGGGGGGTAACACTGAAGCTTTCTTT. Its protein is CASGRGGNTEAFF. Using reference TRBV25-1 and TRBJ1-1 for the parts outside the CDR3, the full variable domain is EADIYQTPRYLVIGTGKKITLECSQTMGHDKMYWYQQDPGMELHLIHYSYGVNSTEKGDLSSESTVSRIRTEHFPLTLESARPSHTSQYLCASGRGGNTEAFFGQGTRLTVV.

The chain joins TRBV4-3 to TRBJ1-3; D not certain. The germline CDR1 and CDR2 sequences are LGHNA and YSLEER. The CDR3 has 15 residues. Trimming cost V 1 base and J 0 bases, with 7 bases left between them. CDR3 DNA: TGCGCCAGCAGCCAAGCACTACTCTCTGGAAACACCATATATTTT. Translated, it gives CASSQALLSGNTIYF.

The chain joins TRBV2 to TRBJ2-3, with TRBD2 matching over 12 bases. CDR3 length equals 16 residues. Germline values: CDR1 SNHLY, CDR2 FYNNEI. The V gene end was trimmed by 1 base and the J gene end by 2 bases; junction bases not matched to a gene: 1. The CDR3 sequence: CASSEGLAGDTDTQYF. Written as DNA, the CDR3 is TGTGCCAGCAGTGAAGGACTAGCGGGGGACACAGATACGCAGTATTTT.

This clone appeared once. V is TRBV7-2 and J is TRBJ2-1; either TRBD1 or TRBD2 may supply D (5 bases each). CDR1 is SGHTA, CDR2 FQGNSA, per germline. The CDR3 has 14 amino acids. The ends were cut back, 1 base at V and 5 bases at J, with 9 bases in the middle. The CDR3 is CASSLGGANNEQFF. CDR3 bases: TGTGCCAGCAGCTTAGGAGGGGCTAACAATGAGCAGTTCTTC. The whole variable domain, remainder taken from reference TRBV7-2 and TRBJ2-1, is GAGVSQSPSNKVTEKGKDVELRCDPISGHTALYWYRQSLGQGLEFLIYFQGNSAPDKSGLPSDRFSAERTGGSVSTLTIQRTQQEDSAVYLCASSLGGANNEQFFGPGTRLTVL.

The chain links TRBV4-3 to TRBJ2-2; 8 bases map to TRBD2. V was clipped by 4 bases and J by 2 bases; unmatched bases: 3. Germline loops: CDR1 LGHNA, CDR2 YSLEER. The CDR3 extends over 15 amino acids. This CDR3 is CASSPGGGNTGELFF. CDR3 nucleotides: TGCGCCAGCAGCCCCGGGGGGGGTAACACCGGGGAGCTGTTTTTT.

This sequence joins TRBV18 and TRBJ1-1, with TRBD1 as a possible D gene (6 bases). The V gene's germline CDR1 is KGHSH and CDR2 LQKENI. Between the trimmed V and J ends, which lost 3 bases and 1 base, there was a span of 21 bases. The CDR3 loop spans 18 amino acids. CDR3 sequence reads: CASSPSMGAAGQNTEAFF. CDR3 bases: TGTGCCAGCTCACCTTCGATGGGGGCAGCTGGACAGAACACTGAAGCTTTCTTT.

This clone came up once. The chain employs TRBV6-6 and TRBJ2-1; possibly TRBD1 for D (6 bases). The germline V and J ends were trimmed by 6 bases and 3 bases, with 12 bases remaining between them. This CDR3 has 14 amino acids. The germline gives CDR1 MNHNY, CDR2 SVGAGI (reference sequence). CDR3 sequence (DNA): TGTGCCAGCAGCCCTACAGGGAACTACAATGAGCAGTTCTTC. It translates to CASSPTGNYNEQFF.

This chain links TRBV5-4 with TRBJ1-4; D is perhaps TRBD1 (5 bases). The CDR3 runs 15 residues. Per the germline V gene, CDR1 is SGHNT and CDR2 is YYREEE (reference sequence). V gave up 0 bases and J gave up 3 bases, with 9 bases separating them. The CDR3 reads CASSLEDTSNEKLFF. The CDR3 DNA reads TGTGCCAGCAGCTTGGAGGACACCTCTAATGAAAAACTGTTTTTT.

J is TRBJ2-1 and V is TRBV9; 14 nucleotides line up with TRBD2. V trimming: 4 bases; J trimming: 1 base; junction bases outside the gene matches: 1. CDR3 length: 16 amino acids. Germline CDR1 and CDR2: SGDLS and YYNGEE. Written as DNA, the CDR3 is TGTGCCAGCAGCAGACTAGCGGGAGGGTCCTACAATGAGCAGTTCTTC. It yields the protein CASSRLAGGSYNEQFF. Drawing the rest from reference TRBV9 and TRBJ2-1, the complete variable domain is DSGVTQTPKHLITATGQRVTLRCSPRSGDLSVYWYQQSLDQGLQFLIQYYNGEERAKGNILERFSAQQFPDLHSELNLSSLELGDSALYFCASSRLAGGSYNEQFFGPGTRLTVL.

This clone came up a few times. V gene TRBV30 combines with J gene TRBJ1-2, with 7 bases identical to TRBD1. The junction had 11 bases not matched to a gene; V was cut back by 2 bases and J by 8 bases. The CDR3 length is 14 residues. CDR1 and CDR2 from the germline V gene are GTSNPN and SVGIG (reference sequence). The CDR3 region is CAWSQGGSIRGYTF. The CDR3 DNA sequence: TGTGCCTGGAGTCAGGGGGGTTCCATTAGGGGCTACACCTTC.

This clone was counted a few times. The DNA of the CDR3 is TGTGCCACCCACGACAGGCGGAACACCGGGGAGCTGTTTTTT. It translates to CATHDRRNTGELFF. This rearrangement joins TRBV7-9 to TRBJ2-2, with a tentative D call TRBD1 (6 bases). Trimming took 10 bases from V and 1 from J, leaving 13 bases between them. Germline loops: CDR1 SEHNR, CDR2 FQNEAQ (reference sequence). The CDR3 totals 14 residues. Full variable domain (outside the CDR3, taken from reference TRBV7-9 and TRBJ2-2): DTGVSQNPRHKITKRGQNVTFRCDPISEHNRLYWYRQTLGQGPEFLTYFQNEAQLEKSRLLSDRFSAERPKGSFSTLEIQRTEQGDSAMYLCATHDRRNTGELFFGEGSRLTVL.

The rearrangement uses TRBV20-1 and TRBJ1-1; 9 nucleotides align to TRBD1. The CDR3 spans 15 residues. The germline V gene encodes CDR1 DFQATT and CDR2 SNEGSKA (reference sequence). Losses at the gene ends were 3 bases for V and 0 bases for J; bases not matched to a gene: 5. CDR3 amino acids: CSASPGQGLNTEAFF. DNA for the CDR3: TGCAGTGCTAGTCCGGGACAGGGATTGAACACTGAAGCTTTCTTT.

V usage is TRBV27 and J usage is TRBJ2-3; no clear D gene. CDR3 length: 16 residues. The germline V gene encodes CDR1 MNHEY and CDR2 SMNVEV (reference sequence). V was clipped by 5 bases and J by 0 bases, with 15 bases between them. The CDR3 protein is CASSGGISFSTDTQYF. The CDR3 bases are TGTGCCAGCAGTGGCGGAATTAGCTTTAGCACAGATACGCAGTATTTT.

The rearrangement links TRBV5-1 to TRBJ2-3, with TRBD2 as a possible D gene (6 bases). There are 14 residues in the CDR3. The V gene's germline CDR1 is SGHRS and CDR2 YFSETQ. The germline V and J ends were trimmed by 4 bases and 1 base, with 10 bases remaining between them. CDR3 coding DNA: TGCGCCAGCAGCCGGGACTTCGGCACAGATACGCAGTATTTT. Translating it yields CASSRDFGTDTQYF.

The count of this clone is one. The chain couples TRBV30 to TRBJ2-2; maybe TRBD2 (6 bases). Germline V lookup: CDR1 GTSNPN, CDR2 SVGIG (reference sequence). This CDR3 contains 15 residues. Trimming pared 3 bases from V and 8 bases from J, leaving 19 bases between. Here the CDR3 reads CAWSPGTPGRGELFF. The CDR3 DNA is TGTGCCTGGAGCCCCGGGACTCCAGGGAGGGGGGAGCTGTTTTTT. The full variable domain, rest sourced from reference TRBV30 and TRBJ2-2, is SQTIHQWPATLVQPVGSPLSLECTVEGTSNPNLYWYRQAAGRGLQLLFYSVGIGQISSEVPQNLSASRPQDRQFILSSKKLLLSDSGFYLCAWSPGTPGRGELFFGEGSRLTVL.

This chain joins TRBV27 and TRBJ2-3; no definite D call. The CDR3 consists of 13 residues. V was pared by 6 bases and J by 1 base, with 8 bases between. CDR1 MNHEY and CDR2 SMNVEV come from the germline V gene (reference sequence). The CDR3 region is CASRPRGTDTQYF. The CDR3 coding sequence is TGTGCCAGCAGACCACGGGGCACAGATACGCAGTATTTT.

The DNA for the CDR3 is TGCGCCAGCAGCCCGGGACAGAGGCTAACTAATGAAAAACTGTTTTTT. Translated: CASSPGQRLTNEKLFF. This rearrangement joins TRBV5-1 to TRBJ1-4, with TRBD1 matching over 7 bases. Germline V gives CDR1 SGHRS, CDR2 YFSETQ. CDR3 length: 16 amino acids. Unmatched junction bases numbered 7, after V lost 4 bases and J lost 1 base.

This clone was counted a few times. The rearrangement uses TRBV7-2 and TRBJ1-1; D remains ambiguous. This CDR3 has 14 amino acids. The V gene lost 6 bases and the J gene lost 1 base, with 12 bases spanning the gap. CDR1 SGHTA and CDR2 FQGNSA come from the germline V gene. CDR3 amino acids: CASRTTGSNTEAFF. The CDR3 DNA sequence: TGTGCCAGCAGGACAACGGGGTCGAACACTGAAGCTTTCTTT.

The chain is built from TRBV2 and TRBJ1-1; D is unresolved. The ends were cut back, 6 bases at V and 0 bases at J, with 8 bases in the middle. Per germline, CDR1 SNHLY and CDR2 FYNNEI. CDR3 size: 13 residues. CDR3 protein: CASSSQLNTEAFF. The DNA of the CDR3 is TGTGCCAGCAGCTCCCAGTTGAACACTGAAGCTTTCTTT.

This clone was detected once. CDR3 in amino acids: CASSLTLVSDGEQFF. In DNA, the CDR3 is TGTGCCAGCAGCTTAACATTAGTTTCAGACGGTGAGCAGTTCTTC. This rearrangement joins TRBV7-2 to TRBJ2-1; D is ambiguous. Trimming removed 2 bases from V and 9 bases from J, with 17 bases in between. The CDR3 contains 15 residues. Germline V lookup: CDR1 SGHTA, CDR2 FQGNSA.

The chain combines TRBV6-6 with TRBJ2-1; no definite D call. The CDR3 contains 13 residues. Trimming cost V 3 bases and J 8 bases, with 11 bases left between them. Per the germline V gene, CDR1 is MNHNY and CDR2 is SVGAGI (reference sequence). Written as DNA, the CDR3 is TGTGCCAGCAGTTATGGCGGTCCGGATGAGCAGTTCTTC. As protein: CASSYGGPDEQFF.

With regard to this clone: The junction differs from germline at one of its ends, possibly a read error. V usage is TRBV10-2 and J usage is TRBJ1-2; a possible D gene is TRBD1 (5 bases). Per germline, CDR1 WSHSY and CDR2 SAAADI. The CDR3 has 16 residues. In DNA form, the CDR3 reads TGCGCCGGCAGTGAGCCAAGGCCGGGACCGCACTATGGCTACACCTTC. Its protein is CAGSEPRPGPHYGYTF.

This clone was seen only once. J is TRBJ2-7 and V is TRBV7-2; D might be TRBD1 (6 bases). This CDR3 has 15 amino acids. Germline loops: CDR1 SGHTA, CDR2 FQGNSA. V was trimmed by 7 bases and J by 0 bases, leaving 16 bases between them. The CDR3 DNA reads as TGTGCCAGCACCCTCTGGGCCAGGGGCTCCTACGAGCAGTACGTC. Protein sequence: CASTLWARGSYEQYV.

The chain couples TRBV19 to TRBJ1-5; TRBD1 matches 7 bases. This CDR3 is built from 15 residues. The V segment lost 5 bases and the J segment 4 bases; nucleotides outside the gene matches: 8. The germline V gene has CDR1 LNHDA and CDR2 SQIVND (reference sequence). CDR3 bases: TGTGCCAGTAGTGGACGACAGGGACTAAATCAGCCCCAGCATTTT. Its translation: CASSGRQGLNQPQHF.

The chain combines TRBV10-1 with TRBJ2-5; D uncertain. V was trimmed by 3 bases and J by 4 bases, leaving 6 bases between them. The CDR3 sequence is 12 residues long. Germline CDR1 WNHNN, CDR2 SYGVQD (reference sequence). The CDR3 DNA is TGCGCCAGCAGTGACAGTGGAGAGACCCAGTACTTC. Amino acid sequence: CASSDSGETQYF.